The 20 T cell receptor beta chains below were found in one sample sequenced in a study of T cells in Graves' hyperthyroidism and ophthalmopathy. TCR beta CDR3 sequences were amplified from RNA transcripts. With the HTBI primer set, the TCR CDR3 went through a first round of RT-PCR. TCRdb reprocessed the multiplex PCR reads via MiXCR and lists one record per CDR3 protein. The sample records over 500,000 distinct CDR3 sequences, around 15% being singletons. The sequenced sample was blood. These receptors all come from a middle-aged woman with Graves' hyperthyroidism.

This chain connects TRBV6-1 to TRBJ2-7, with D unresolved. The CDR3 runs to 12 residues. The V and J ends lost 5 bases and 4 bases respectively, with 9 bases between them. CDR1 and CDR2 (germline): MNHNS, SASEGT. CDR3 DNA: TGTGCCAGCAGTCAAGGGCAGTACGAGCAGTACTTC. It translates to CASSQGQYEQYF.

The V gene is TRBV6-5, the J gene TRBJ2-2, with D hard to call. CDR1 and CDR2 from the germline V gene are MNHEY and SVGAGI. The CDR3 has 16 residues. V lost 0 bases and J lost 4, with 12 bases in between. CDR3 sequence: CASSYSFTLSTGELFF. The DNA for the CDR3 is TGTGCCAGCAGTTACTCGTTCACTCTCTCCACCGGGGAGCTGTTTTTT.

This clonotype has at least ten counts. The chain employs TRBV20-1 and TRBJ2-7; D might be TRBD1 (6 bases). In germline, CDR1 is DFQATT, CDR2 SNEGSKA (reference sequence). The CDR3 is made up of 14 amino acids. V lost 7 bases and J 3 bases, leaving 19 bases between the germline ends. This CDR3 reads CSVPGEQGHYEQYF. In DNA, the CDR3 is TGCAGTGTCCCCGGAGAACAGGGACACTACGAGCAGTACTTC.

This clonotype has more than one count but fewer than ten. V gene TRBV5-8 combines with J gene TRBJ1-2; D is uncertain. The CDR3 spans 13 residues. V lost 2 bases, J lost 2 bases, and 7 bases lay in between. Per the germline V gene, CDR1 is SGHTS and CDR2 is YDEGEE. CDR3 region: CASSFNHNYGYTF. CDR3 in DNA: TGTGCCAGCAGCTTCAACCACAACTATGGCTACACCTTC.

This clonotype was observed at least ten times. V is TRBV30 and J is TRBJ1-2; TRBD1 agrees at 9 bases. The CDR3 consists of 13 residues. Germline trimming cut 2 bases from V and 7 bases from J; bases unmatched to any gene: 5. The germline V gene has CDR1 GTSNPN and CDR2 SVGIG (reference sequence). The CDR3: CAWSPGTGSGYTF. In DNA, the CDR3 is TGTGCCTGGAGTCCCGGGACAGGGAGTGGCTACACCTTC.

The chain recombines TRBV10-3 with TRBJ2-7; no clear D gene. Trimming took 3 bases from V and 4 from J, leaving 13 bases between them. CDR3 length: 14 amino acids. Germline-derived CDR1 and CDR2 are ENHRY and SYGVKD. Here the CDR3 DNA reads TGTGCCATCAGTGAAGGCAGCTCGAATTACGAGCAGTACTTC. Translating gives CAISEGSSNYEQYF.

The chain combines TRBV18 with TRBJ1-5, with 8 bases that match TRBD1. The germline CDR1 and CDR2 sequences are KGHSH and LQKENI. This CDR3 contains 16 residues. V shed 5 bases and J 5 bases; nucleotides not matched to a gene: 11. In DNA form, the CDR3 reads TGTGCCAGCTCATACCAGCCGACAGGGGTGGATCAGCCCCAGCATTTT. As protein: CASSYQPTGVDQPQHF.

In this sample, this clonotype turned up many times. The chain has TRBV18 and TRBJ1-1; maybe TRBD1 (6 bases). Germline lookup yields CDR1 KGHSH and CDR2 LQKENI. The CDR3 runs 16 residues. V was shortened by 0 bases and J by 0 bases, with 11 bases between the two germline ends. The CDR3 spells CASSPPGGGMNTEAFF. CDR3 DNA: TGTGCCAGCTCACCACCGGGAGGGGGAATGAACACTGAAGCTTTCTTT.

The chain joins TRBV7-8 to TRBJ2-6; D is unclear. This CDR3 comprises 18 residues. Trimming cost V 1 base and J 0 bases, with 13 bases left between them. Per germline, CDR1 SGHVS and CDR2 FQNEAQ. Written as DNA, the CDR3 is TGTGCCAGCAGCTTAGATACAGCGCTTACCTCTGGGGCCAACGTCCTGACTTTC. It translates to CASSLDTALTSGANVLTF.

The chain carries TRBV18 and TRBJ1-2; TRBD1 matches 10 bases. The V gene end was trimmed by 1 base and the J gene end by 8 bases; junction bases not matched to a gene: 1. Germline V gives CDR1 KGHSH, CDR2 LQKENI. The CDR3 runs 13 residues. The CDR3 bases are TGTGCCAGCTCACCACGGACAGGGGGAGGCTACACCTTC. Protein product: CASSPRTGGGYTF.

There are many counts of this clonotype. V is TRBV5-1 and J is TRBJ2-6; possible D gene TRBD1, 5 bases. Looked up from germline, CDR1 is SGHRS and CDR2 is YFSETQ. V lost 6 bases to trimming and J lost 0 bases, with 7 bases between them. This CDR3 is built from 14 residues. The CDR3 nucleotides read TGCGCCAGCACAGACAGCTCTGGGGCCAACGTCCTGACTTTC. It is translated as CASTDSSGANVLTF.

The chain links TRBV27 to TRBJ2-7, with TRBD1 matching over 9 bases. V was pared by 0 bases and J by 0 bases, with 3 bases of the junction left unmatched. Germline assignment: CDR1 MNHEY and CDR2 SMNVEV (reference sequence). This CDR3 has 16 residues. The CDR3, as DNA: TGTGCCAGCAGTTTATCTCCGGGACAGGGCTCCTACGAGCAGTACTTC. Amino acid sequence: CASSLSPGQGSYEQYF.

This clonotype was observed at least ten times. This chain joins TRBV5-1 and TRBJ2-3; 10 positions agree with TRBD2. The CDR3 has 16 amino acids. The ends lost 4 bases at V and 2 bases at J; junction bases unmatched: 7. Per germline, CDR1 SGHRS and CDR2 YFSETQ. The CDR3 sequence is CASSPLSGRTTDTQYF. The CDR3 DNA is TGCGCCAGCAGCCCCCTTAGCGGGAGGACCACAGATACGCAGTATTTT.

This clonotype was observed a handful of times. As DNA, the CDR3 is TGTGCCAGCAGCGGAGGGGGCCAGAACACCGGGGAGCTGTTTTTT. As protein: CASSGGGQNTGELFF. V usage is TRBV9 and J usage is TRBJ2-2; 7 nucleotides agree with TRBD1. CDR3 length: 15 amino acids. Germline V gene data show CDR1 as SGDLS and CDR2 as YYNGEE. The J segment lost 1 base and the V segment lost 3 bases, leaving 3 bases of the junction unmatched.

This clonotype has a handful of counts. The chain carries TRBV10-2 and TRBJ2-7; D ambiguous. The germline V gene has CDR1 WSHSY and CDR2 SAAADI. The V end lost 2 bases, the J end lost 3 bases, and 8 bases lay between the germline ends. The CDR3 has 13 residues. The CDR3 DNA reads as TGCGCCAGCAGTGAGGTCGGATACTACGAGCAGTACTTC. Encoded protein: CASSEVGYYEQYF.

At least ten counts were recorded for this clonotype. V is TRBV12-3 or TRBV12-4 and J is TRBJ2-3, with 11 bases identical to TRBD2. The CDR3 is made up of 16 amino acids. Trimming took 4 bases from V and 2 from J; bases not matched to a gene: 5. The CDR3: CASSWGTSGTTDTQYF. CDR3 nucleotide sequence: TGTGCCAGCAGTTGGGGGACTAGCGGTACCACAGATACGCAGTATTTT.

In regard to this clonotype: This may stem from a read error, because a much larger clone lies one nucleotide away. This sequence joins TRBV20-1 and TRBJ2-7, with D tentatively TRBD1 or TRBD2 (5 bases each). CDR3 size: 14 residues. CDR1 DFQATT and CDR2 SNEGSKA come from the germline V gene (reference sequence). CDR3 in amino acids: CSATVRDPTYGQYF. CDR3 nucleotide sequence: TGCAGTGCCACAGTCAGGGACCCAACCTACGGGCAGTACTTC.

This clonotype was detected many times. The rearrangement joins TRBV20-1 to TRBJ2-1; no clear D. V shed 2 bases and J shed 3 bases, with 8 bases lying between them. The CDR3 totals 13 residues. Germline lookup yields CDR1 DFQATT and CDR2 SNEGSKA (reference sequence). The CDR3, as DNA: TGCAGTGCTAGACCTGGACGCTACAATGAGCAGTTCTTC. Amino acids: CSARPGRYNEQFF.

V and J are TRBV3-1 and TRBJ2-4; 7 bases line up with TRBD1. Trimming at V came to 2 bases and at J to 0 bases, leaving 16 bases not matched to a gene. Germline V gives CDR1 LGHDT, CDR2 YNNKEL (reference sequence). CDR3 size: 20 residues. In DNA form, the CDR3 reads TGTGCCAGCAGCCAATTCGTAGACAGGGCAGGGGGAATAGCCAAAAACATTCAGTACTTC. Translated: CASSQFVDRAGGIAKNIQYF. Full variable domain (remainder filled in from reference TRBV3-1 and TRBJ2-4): DTAVSQTPKYLVTQMGNDKSIKCEQNLGHDTMYWYKQDSKKFLKIMFSYNNKELIINETVPNRFSPKSPDKAHLNLHINSLELGDSAVYFCASSQFVDRAGGIAKNIQYFGAGTRLSVL.

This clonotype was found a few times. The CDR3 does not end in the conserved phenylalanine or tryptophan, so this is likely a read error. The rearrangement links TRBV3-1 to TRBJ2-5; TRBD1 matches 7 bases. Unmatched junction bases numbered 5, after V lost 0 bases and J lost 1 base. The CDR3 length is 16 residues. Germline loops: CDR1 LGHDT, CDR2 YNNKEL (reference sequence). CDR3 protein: CASSQEGQRGQETQYL. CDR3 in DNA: TGTGCCAGCAGCCAAGAGGGACAGCGCGGCCAAGAGACCCAGTACCTC.